The next 30 T cell receptor beta chains were all read from a single sample in a study of Graves' ophthalmopathy and Graves' hyperthyroidism. The study amplified TCR beta CDR3 regions using RNA transcripts. Second-round multiplex PCR came after a first-round RT-PCR that employed HTBI primers. TCRdb recomputed calls from the multiplex PCR reads with MiXCR, one row per CDR3 protein. The profile covers 900,000 to 1,200,000 distinct CDR3 sequences, with about 35% appearing a single time and approximately 10% taken by the ten largest. Sequences were obtained from peripheral blood or thyroid tissue (not recorded which). These receptor sequences come from an adult man with Graves' hyperthyroidism.

The chain carries TRBV7-9 and TRBJ2-5; perhaps TRBD2 as D (7 bases). The V end lost 2 bases, the J end lost 9 bases, and 13 bases lay between the germline ends. There are 13 residues in the CDR3. CDR1 and CDR2 from the germline V gene are SEHNR and FQNEAQ (reference sequence). CDR3: CASSLQRDMPQYF. Here the CDR3 DNA reads TGTGCCAGCAGCTTACAGCGGGACATGCCCCAGTACTTC.

There are many counts of this clonotype. V gene TRBV5-1 combines with J gene TRBJ1-6, with D perhaps matching TRBD1 (6 bases). The germline V and J ends were trimmed by 4 bases and 9 bases, with 14 bases remaining between them. Germline CDR1 and CDR2: SGHRS and YFSETQ. The CDR3 contains 14 residues. CDR3 in DNA: TGCGCCAGCAGCCCGAGGGGGGGCACTTCACCCCTCCACTTT. Amino acid sequence: CASSPRGGTSPLHF.

The chain joins TRBV25-1 to TRBJ1-2; D remains unclear. V gave up 6 bases and J gave up 4 bases, with 12 bases separating them. The CDR3 totals 13 residues. Germline V gene sequence: CDR1 MGHDK, CDR2 SYGVNS. For the CDR3, the DNA is TGTGCCAGCAGCAAGGACCTAGGCTATGGCTACACCTTC. Its protein is CASSKDLGYGYTF.

As concerns this clonotype: This may be a read error: a much more frequent sequence differs by one nucleotide. The chain links TRBV20-1 to TRBJ2-6, with D unclear. V shed 3 bases and J shed 1 base, with 4 bases lying between them. The germline V gene has CDR1 DFQATT and CDR2 SNEGSKA (reference sequence). The CDR3 runs to 13 residues. This CDR3 is CSARESGANVLTF. The CDR3 region has the DNA TGCAGTGCTAGGGAGTCTGGGGCCAACGTCCTGACTTTC.

This clonotype has a handful of counts. The rearrangement links TRBV9 to TRBJ1-4; TRBD1 agrees at 8 bases. V was pared by 4 bases and J by 0 bases, with 8 bases of the junction left unmatched. Germline lookup yields CDR1 SGDLS and CDR2 YYNGEE. This CDR3 is built from 17 residues. CDR3 nucleotide sequence: TGTGCCAGCAGCCTACTAGGGACAGGCTCAACTAATGAAAAACTGTTTTTT. Translated: CASSLLGTGSTNEKLFF.

V gene TRBV20-1 combines with J gene TRBJ2-5; 11 bases are a match to TRBD2. The CDR3 is 18 residues long. The germline CDR1 and CDR2 sequences are DFQATT and SNEGSKA (reference sequence). Losses at the gene ends were 1 base for V and 5 bases for J; bases not matched to a gene: 15. CDR3 in DNA: TGCAGTGCTAGAGCCTTGGGGACTAGCGGTGATGGGTGGGAGACCCAGTACTTC. As protein: CSARALGTSGDGWETQYF.

V gene TRBV29-1 combines with J gene TRBJ1-1; D gene ambiguous. Germline CDR1 SQVTM, CDR2 ANQGSEA. Trimming removed 8 bases from V and 1 base from J, with 14 bases in between. The CDR3 runs to 13 residues. In nucleotides, the CDR3 is TGCAGCCCATACAAAGACCCGAACACTGAAGCTTTCTTT. This gives the protein CSPYKDPNTEAFF.

Concerning this clonotype itself: Its ends do not fully match the called genes, so a read error is possible. The genes are TRBV24-1 and TRBJ2-2; 10 bases map to TRBD2. CDR1 is KGHDR and CDR2 is SFDVKD in the germline V gene. There are 15 residues in the CDR3. This CDR3 reads CASSNSGRFTGELFF. CDR3 bases: TGTGCCAGCAGTAATAGCGGGAGGTTTACCGGGGAGCTGTTTTTT.

The rearrangement links TRBV5-1 to TRBJ1-1, with D hard to call. This CDR3 comprises 15 residues. CDR1 is SGHRS and CDR2 is YFSETQ in the germline V gene. Trimming removed 0 bases from V and 4 bases from J, with 13 bases in between. CDR3 in DNA: TGCGCCAGCAGCTTGGGACGGCCGACGGGCACTGAAGCTTTCTTT. It is translated as CASSLGRPTGTEAFF.

This sequence joins TRBV20-1 and TRBJ1-5; the match to TRBD1 covers 7 bases. The CDR3 has 18 residues. The junction had 15 bases not matched to a gene; V was cut back by 4 bases and J by 0 bases. In germline, CDR1 is DFQATT, CDR2 SNEGSKA (reference sequence). The CDR3 coding sequence is TGCAGTGCTAATTTTTTCGAAGGGGACAGATATAGCAATCAGCCCCAGCATTTT. This encodes CSANFFEGDRYSNQPQHF.

The chain uses TRBV10-3 and TRBJ1-6; D is ambiguous. Trimming shortened V by 4 bases and J by 7 bases, and 17 bases separated the two germline ends. CDR3 length: 16 residues. Germline lookup yields CDR1 ENHRY and CDR2 SYGVKD. The CDR3 coding sequence is TGTGCCATCAGTGGGCGCGACGGAGCTGCGAATTCACCCCTCCACTTT. Translation: CAISGRDGAANSPLHF.

This clonotype was observed at least ten times. This chain joins TRBV29-1 and TRBJ2-7, with 9 bases identical to TRBD2. CDR1 and CDR2 from the germline V gene are SQVTM and ANQGSEA. The CDR3 runs to 14 residues. Trimming at V came to 1 base and at J to 2 bases, leaving 3 bases not matched to a gene. Here the CDR3 DNA reads TGCAGCGTTGAAGGTCTAGCGGGAACCTACGAGCAGTACTTC. Its translation: CSVEGLAGTYEQYF.

A few counts support this clonotype. V usage is TRBV10-2 and J usage is TRBJ2-7; 9 nucleotides match TRBD1. Per germline, CDR1 WSHSY and CDR2 SAAADI. The J segment lost 5 bases and the V segment lost 6 bases, leaving 8 bases of the junction unmatched. The CDR3 sequence is 14 residues long. The chain's CDR3 is CASSQTGGYDEQYF. The CDR3 DNA follows: TGCGCCAGCAGCCAGACAGGGGGTTACGACGAGCAGTACTTC.

Many counts were recorded for this clonotype. The chain is built from TRBV4-1 and TRBJ2-5, with 10 bases matching TRBD2. The CDR3 extends over 16 amino acids. Trimming at V came to 1 base and at J to 5 bases, leaving 7 bases not matched to a gene. Germline V gene lookup returns CDR1 MGHRA and CDR2 YSYEKL. The CDR3 nucleotides read TGCGCCAGCAGCCAAGCATTTCTAGCGGGGGATGAGACCCAGTACTTC. This sequence encodes CASSQAFLAGDETQYF.

This chain connects TRBV12-3 or TRBV12-4 to TRBJ1-2, with D perhaps TRBD1 (5 bases). This CDR3 is 15 amino acids long. Deletions cut 6 bases from V and 2 bases from J, with 16 bases between. The CDR3 region is CASSLVGRYNYGYTF. The CDR3, as DNA: TGTGCCAGCAGCTTGGTGGGACGCTACAACTATGGCTACACCTTC.

In this sample, this clonotype turned up many times. CDR3: CASSLRYGYGYTF. Written as DNA, the CDR3 is TGTGCCAGCAGCCTACGGTACGGGTATGGCTACACCTTC. V is TRBV12-3 or TRBV12-4 and J is TRBJ1-2, with no clear D. This CDR3 region has 13 residues. Trimming removed 6 bases at V and 5 bases at J, with 13 bases between.

There are a few counts of this clonotype. CDR3 nucleotide sequence: TGCAGTGCCAGGAGCTCTCATTCACCCCTCCACTTT. Translation gives CSARSSHSPLHF. The J gene is TRBJ1-6, the V gene TRBV20-1; D unclear. The germline V and J ends were trimmed by 6 bases and 8 bases, with 11 bases remaining between them. Looked up from germline, CDR1 is DFQATT and CDR2 is SNEGSKA (reference sequence). The CDR3 sequence is 12 residues long.

This clonotype showed up just a few times. V is TRBV28 and J is TRBJ2-6; 8 positions agree with TRBD2. The CDR3 loop spans 15 amino acids. Germline V gene data show CDR1 as MDHEN and CDR2 as SYDVKM. Trimming took 5 bases from V and 2 from J; bases not matched to a gene: 2. As DNA, the CDR3 is TGTGCCAGCAGTCATAGCGGGACTGGGGCCAACGTCCTGACTTTC. Translating it yields CASSHSGTGANVLTF. Complete variable domain (other parts from reference TRBV28 and TRBJ2-6): DVKVTQSSRYLVKRTGEKVFLECVQDMDHENMFWYRQDPGLGLRLIYFSYDVKMKEKGDIPEGYSVSREKKERFSLILESASTNQTSMYLCASSHSGTGANVLTFGAGSRLTVL.

This clonotype was recorded many times. V gene TRBV7-2 combines with J gene TRBJ2-7; 7 nucleotides agree with TRBD1. CDR1 is SGHTA, CDR2 FQGNSA, per germline. CDR3 length equals 14 residues. J gave up 3 bases and V 5 bases, and 7 bases lay outside the gene matches. CDR3 sequence: CASSLNRGLYEQYF. Written as DNA, the CDR3 is TGTGCCAGCAGCCTAAACAGGGGCCTCTACGAGCAGTACTTC. Based on the CDR3 plus reference TRBV7-2 and TRBJ2-7, the full variable domain is GAGVSQSPSNKVTEKGKDVELRCDPISGHTALYWYRQSLGQGLEFLIYFQGNSAPDKSGLPSDRFSAERTGGSVSTLTIQRTQQEDSAVYLCASSLNRGLYEQYFGPGTRLTVT.

The chain uses TRBV5-5 and TRBJ2-3; D may be TRBD2 (5 bases). Germline V lookup: CDR1 SGHKS, CDR2 YYEKEE (reference sequence). V lost 2 bases and J 3 bases, leaving 13 bases between the germline ends. The CDR3 is 15 residues long. The CDR3 DNA is TGTGCCAGCAGCTTCAATATGCCGGGAACAGATACGCAGTATTTT. Amino acid sequence: CASSFNMPGTDTQYF.

This clonotype was observed once. The junction does not match germline at one end; this may be a read error. The J gene is TRBJ1-2, the V gene TRBV29-1; D might be TRBD1 (5 bases). Per the germline V gene, CDR1 is SQVTM and CDR2 is ANQGSEA. The CDR3 consists of 13 residues. The CDR3 DNA reads as TGCAGCGCTAATATGGGACGGGACTATGGCTACGCCTTC. Encoded protein: CSANMGRDYGYAF.

This clonotype was found many times. The CDR3 protein is CSVEEQGSNGYTF. Written as DNA, the CDR3 is TGCAGCGTTGAAGAGCAGGGGTCGAATGGCTACACCTTC. The chain has TRBV29-1 and TRBJ1-2; D is possibly TRBD1 (6 bases). Looked up from germline, CDR1 is SQVTM and CDR2 is ANQGSEA. Trimming pared 0 bases from V and 6 bases from J, leaving 11 bases between. The CDR3 spans 13 residues.

In this sample, this clonotype turned up many times. V and J are TRBV20-1 and TRBJ1-3; D perhaps matches TRBD1 (5 bases). The V end lost 0 bases, the J end lost 0 bases, and 12 bases lay between the germline ends. CDR1 and CDR2 from the germline V gene are DFQATT and SNEGSKA (reference sequence). The CDR3 sequence is 16 residues long. This CDR3 is CSARDSGPVSGNTIYF. For the CDR3, the DNA is TGCAGTGCTAGAGATTCGGGACCGGTCTCTGGAAACACCATATATTTT.

As DNA, the CDR3 is TGTGCCAGCAGCCACAGGACTAGCGGGGACTACGAGCAGTACTTC. Encoded protein: CASSHRTSGDYEQYF. The V and J genes are TRBV9 and TRBJ2-7; TRBD2 agrees at 12 bases. CDR1 and CDR2 from the germline V gene are SGDLS and YYNGEE. There are 15 residues in the CDR3. V lost 4 bases, J lost 3 bases, and 5 bases stayed unmatched.

The chain uses TRBV10-1 and TRBJ1-6; D remains unclear. Germline CDR1 WNHNN, CDR2 SYGVQD (reference sequence). The CDR3 is 15 residues long. V lost 4 bases, J lost 4 bases, and 11 bases lay in between. CDR3 nucleotide sequence: TGCGCCAGCAGTGCCACCGACAAGTATAATTCACCCCTCCACTTT. Translating it yields CASSATDKYNSPLHF.

This clonotype has at least ten counts. V is TRBV7-8 and J is TRBJ1-1; 7 nucleotides agree with TRBD1. Germline V gene sequence: CDR1 SGHVS, CDR2 FQNEAQ. V was clipped by 7 bases and J by 3 bases; unmatched bases: 5. This CDR3 contains 13 residues. The CDR3: CASTTGLDTEAFF. The CDR3 region has the DNA TGTGCCAGCACGACAGGGCTCGACACTGAAGCTTTCTTT.

The gene calls are TRBV10-3 and TRBJ2-7, with TRBD1 identical over 10 bases. CDR1 ENHRY and CDR2 SYGVKD come from the germline V gene. V was clipped by 11 bases and J by 1 base; unmatched bases: 8. The CDR3 loop spans 14 amino acids. CDR3 DNA sequence: TGTGCCGCAGCCGGACAGGGGGTATCCTACGAGCAGTACTTC. This codes for CAAAGQGVSYEQYF.

This clonotype was detected only a few times. The chain couples TRBV5-5 to TRBJ1-5; D is perhaps TRBD1 (5 bases). Trimming cost V 4 bases and J 6 bases, with 14 bases left between them. Germline CDR1 SGHKS, CDR2 YYEKEE (reference sequence). This CDR3 is built from 14 residues. CDR3 residues: CASSPDAGGQPQHF. The CDR3 nucleotides read TGTGCCAGCAGCCCCGATGCGGGGGGTCAGCCCCAGCATTTT.

This clonotype has at least ten counts. The chain carries TRBV20-1 and TRBJ2-5; D remains unclear. Looked up from germline, CDR1 is DFQATT and CDR2 is SNEGSKA (reference sequence). The CDR3 runs to 13 residues. Trimming shortened V by 0 bases and J by 5 bases, and 10 bases separated the two germline ends. CDR3 sequence: CSARDTYRETQYF. The CDR3 region has the DNA TGCAGTGCTAGAGATACCTACCGTGAGACCCAGTACTTC.

The chain carries TRBV7-2 and TRBJ1-2; 7 nucleotides align to TRBD1. V dropped 11 bases and J dropped 0; count of bases not matched to a gene: 21. This CDR3 region has 18 residues. Germline CDR1 SGHTA, CDR2 FQGNSA. Here the CDR3 DNA reads TGTGCCTGGAGTGTACAAGGGACAGCGAGCGAGTCTAACTATGGCTACACCTTC. Translation gives CAWSVQGTASESNYGYTF. Based on the CDR3 plus reference TRBV7-2 and TRBJ1-2, the full variable domain is GAGVSQSPSNKVTEKGKDVELRCDPISGHTALYWYRQSLGQGLEFLIYFQGNSAPDKSGLPSDRFSAERTGGSVSTLTIQRTQQEDSAVYLCAWSVQGTASESNYGYTFGSGTRLTVV.